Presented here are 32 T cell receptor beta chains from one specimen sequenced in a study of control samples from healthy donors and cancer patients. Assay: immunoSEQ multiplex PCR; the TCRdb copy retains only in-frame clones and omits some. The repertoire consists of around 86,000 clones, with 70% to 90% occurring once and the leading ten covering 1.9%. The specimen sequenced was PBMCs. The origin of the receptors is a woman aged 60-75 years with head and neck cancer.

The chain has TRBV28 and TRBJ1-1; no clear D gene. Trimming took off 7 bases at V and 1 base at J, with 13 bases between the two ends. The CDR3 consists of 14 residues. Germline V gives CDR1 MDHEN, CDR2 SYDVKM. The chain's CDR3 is CASTWRAGNTEAFF. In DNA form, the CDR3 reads TGTGCCAGCACTTGGAGGGCAGGGAACACTGAAGCTTTCTTT.

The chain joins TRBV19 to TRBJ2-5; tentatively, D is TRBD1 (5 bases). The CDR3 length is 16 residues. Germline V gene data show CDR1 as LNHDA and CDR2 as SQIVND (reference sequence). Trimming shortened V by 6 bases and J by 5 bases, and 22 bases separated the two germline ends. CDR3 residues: CASSSARLSAGETQYF. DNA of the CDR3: TGTGCCAGTAGCAGCGCTAGATTAAGCGCAGGGGAGACCCAGTACTTC.

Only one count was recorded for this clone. In nucleotides, the CDR3 is TGTGCCAGCAGCTTAGGGCGGGGGGATAACTATGGCTACACCTTC. This sequence encodes CASSLGRGDNYGYTF. The chain is built from TRBV7-9 and TRBJ1-2, with D tentatively TRBD1 (5 bases). The CDR3 has 15 residues. Germline V gives CDR1 SEHNR, CDR2 FQNEAQ (reference sequence). V shed 1 base and J shed 1 base, with 10 bases lying between them.

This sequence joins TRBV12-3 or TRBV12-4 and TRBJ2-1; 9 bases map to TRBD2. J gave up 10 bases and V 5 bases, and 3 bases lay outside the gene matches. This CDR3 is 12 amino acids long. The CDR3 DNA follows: TGTGCCAGCAGTGGGAGCGGGAGGGAGCAGTTCTTC. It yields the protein CASSGSGREQFF.

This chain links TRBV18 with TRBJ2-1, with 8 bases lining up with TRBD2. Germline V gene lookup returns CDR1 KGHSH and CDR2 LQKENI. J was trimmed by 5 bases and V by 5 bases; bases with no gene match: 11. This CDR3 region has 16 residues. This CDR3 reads CASSNTRGLDNNEQFF. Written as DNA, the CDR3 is TGTGCCAGCTCAAACACCCGGGGACTAGATAACAATGAGCAGTTCTTC. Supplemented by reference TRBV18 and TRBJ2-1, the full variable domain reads NAGVMQNPRHLVRRRGQEARLRCSPMKGHSHVYWYRQLPEEGLKFMVYLQKENIIDESGMPKERFSAEFPKEGPSILRIQQVVRGDSAAYFCASSNTRGLDNNEQFFGPGTRLTVL.

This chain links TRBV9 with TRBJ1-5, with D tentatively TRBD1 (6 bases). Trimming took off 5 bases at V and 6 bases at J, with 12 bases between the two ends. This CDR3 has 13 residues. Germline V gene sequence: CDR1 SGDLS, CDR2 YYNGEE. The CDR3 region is CASSEAGAQPQHF. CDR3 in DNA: TGTGCCAGCAGTGAGGCGGGGGCTCAGCCCCAGCATTTT.

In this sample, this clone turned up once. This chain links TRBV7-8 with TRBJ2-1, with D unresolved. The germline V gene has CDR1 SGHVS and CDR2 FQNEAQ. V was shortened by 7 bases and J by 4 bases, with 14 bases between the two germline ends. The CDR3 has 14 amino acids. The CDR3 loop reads CASTERNLYNEQFF. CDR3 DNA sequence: TGTGCCAGCACCGAGCGAAACCTTTACAATGAGCAGTTCTTC.

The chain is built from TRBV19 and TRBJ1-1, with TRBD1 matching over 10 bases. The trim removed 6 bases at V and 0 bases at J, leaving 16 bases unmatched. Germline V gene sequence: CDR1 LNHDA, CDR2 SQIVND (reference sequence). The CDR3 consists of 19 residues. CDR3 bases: TGTGCCAGTAGGATTGATTTCCGTTGGACAGGGGGTATGAACACTGAAGCTTTCTTT. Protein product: CASRIDFRWTGGMNTEAFF.

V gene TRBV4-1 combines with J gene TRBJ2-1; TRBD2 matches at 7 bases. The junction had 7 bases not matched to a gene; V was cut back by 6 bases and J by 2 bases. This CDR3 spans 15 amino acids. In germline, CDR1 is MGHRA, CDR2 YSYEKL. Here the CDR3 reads CASSPTGTTYNEQFF. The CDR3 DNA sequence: TGCGCCAGCAGTCCTACCGGGACTACCTACAATGAGCAGTTCTTC.

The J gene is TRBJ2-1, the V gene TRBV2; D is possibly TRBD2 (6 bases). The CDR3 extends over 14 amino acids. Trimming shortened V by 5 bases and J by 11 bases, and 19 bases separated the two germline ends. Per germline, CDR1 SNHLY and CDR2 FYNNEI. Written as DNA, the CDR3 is TGTGCCAGCAGTCAGCCGACAAGCCTAGCGAAGCAGTTCTTC. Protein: CASSQPTSLAKQFF.

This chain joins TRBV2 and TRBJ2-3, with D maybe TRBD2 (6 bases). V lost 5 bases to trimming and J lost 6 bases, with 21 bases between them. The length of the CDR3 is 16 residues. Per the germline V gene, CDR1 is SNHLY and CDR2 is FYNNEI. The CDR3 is CASSSGPPRGGDTQYF. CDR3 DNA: TGTGCCAGCAGTAGCGGGCCACCGAGGGGCGGGGATACGCAGTATTTT.

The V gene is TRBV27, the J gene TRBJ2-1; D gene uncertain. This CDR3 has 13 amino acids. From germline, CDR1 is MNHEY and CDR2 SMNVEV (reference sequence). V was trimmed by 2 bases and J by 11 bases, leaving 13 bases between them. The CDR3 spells CASSLPDDEKQFF. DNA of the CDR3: TGTGCCAGCAGTTTACCTGACGACGAGAAGCAGTTCTTC.

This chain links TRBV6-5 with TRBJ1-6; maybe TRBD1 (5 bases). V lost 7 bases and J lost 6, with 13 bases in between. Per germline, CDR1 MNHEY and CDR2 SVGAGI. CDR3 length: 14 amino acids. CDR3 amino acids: CASTLGEFNSPLHF. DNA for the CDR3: TGTGCCAGCACTCTGGGGGAGTTTAATTCACCCCTCCACTTT.

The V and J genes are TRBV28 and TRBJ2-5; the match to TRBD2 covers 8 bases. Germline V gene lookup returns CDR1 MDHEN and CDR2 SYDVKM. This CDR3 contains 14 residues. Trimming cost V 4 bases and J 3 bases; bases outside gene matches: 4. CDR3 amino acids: CASSSPLAEETQYF. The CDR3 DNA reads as TGTGCCAGCAGTTCCCCACTAGCGGAAGAGACCCAGTACTTC.

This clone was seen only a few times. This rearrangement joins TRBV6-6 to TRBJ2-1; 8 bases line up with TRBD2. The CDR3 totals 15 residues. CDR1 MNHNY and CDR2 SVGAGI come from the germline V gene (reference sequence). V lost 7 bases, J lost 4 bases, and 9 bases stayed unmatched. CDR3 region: CASNRAGALYNEQFF. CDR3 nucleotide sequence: TGTGCCAGCAATAGAGCGGGAGCCCTATACAATGAGCAGTTCTTC.

The DNA of the CDR3 is TGTGCCAGTAGTATCTCGCAGGTGAACACTGAAGCTTTCTTT. Its translation: CASSISQVNTEAFF. J is TRBJ1-1 and V is TRBV19; D unclear. V was clipped by 3 bases and J by 0 bases, with 8 bases between them. Germline V CDR1 and CDR2: LNHDA, SQIVND (reference sequence). CDR3 length: 14 residues.

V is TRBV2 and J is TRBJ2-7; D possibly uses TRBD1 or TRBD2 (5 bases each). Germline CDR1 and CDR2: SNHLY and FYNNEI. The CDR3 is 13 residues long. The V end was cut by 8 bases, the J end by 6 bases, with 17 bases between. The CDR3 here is CASRRDGVSEQYF. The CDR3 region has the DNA TGTGCCAGCCGCCGGGACGGAGTGAGCGAGCAGTACTTC.

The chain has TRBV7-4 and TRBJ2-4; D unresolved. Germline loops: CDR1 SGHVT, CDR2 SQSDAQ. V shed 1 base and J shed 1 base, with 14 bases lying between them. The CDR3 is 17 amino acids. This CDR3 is CASSLEVRPRAKNIQYF. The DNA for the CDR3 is TGTGCCAGCAGCTTAGAAGTACGCCCCCGGGCCAAAAACATTCAGTACTTC.

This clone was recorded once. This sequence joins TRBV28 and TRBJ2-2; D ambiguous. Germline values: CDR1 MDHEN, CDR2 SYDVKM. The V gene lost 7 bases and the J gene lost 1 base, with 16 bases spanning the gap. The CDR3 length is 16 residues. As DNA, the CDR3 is TGTGCCAGCAAGCCTCAGGCTACCGTGAACACCGGGGAGCTGTTTTTT. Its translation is CASKPQATVNTGELFF.

The CDR3 nucleotides are TGTGCCAGCACTTTGGTAGCGGGAGGCGAGCAGTACTTC. Protein product: CASTLVAGGEQYF. V usage is TRBV12-3 or TRBV12-4 and J usage is TRBJ2-7, with 10 bases aligning to TRBD2. The CDR3 loop spans 13 amino acids. Trimming removed 7 bases from V and 6 bases from J; junction bases left unmatched: 6.

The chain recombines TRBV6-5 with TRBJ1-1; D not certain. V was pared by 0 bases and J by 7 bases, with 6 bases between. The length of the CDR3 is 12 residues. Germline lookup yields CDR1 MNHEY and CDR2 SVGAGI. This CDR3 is CASSYSNGEAFF. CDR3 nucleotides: TGTGCCAGCAGTTACTCAAACGGTGAAGCTTTCTTT.

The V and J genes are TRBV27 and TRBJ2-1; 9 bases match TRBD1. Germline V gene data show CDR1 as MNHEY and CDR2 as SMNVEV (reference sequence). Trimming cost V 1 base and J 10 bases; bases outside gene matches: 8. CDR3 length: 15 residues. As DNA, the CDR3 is TGTGCCAGCAGTTTATTACAGGGGGCTGGTTACGAGCAGTTCTTC. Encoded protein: CASSLLQGAGYEQFF.

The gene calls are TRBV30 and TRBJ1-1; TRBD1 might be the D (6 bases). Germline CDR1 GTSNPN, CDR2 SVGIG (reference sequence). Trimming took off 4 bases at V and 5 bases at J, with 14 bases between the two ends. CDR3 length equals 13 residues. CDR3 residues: CAWNRAVHTEAFF. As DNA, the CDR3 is TGTGCCTGGAACAGGGCGGTTCATACTGAAGCTTTCTTT. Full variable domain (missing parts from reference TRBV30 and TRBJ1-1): SQTIHQWPATLVQPVGSPLSLECTVEGTSNPNLYWYRQAAGRGLQLLFYSVGIGQISSEVPQNLSASRPQDRQFILSSKKLLLSDSGFYLCAWNRAVHTEAFFGQGTRLTVV.

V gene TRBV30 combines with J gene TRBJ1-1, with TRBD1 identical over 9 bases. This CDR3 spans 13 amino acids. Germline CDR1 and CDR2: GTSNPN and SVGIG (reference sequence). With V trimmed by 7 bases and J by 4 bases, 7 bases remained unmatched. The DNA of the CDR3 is TGTGCCTCGGACAGGGGTGGAGTCACTGAAGCTTTCTTT. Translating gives CASDRGGVTEAFF. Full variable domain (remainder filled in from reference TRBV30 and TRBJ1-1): SQTIHQWPATLVQPVGSPLSLECTVEGTSNPNLYWYRQAAGRGLQLLFYSVGIGQISSEVPQNLSASRPQDRQFILSSKKLLLSDSGFYLCASDRGGVTEAFFGQGTRLTVV.

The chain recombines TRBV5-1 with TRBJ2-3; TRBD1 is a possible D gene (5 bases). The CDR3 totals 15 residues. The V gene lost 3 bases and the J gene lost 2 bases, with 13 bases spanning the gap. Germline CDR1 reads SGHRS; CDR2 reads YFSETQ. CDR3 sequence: CASSSDNPNTDTQYF. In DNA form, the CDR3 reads TGCGCCAGCAGCTCGGACAACCCGAACACAGATACGCAGTATTTT.

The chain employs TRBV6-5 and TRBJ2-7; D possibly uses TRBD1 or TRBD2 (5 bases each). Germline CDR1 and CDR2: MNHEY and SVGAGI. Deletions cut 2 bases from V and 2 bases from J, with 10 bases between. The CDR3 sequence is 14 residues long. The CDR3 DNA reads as TGTGCCAGCAGTTACCGGTCGGGACCCTACGAGCAGTACTTC. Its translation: CASSYRSGPYEQYF.

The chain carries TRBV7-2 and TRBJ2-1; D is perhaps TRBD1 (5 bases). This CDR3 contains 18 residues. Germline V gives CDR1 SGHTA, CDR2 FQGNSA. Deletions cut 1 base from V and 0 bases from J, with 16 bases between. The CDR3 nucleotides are TGTGCCAGCAGCTTAGGGGATCATATGGGGCTCTCCTACAATGAGCAGTTCTTC. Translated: CASSLGDHMGLSYNEQFF. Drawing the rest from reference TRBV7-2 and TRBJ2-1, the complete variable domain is GAGVSQSPSNKVTEKGKDVELRCDPISGHTALYWYRQSLGQGLEFLIYFQGNSAPDKSGLPSDRFSAERTGGSVSTLTIQRTQQEDSAVYLCASSLGDHMGLSYNEQFFGPGTRLTVL.

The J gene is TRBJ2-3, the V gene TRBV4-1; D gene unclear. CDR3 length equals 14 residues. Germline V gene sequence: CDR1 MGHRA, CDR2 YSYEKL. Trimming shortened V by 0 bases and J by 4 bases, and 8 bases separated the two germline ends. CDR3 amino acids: CASSQDSKADTQYF. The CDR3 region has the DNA TGCGCCAGCAGCCAAGATTCGAAGGCAGATACGCAGTATTTT.

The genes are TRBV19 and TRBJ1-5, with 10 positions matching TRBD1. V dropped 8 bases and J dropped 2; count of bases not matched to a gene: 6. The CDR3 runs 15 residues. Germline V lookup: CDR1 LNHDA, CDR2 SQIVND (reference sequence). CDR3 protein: CASETTGGRNQPQHF. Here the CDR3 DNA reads TGTGCCAGTGAAACGACAGGGGGCCGCAATCAGCCCCAGCATTTT.

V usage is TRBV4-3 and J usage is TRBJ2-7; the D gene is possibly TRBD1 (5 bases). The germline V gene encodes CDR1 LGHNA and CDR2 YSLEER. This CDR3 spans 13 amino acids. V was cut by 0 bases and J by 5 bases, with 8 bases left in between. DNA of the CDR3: TGCGCCAGCAGCCAAGAAACCAGGGACGAGCAGTACTTC. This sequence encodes CASSQETRDEQYF.

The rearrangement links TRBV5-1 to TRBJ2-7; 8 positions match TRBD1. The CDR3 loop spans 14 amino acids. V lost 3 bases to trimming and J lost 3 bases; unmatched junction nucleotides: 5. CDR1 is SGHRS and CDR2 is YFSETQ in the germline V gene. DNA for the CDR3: TGCGCCAGCAGCTGGACAGGGATGAACTACGAGCAGTACTTC. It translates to CASSWTGMNYEQYF.

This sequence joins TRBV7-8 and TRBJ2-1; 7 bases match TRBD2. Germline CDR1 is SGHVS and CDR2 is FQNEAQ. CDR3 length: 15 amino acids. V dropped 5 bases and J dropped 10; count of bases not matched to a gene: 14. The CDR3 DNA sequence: TGTGCCAGCAGCGGAACTAGCGCTTTAGCAACCGAGCAGTTCTTC. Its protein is CASSGTSALATEQFF. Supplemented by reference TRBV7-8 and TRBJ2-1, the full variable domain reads GAGVSQSPRYKVAKRGQDVALRCDPISGHVSLFWYQQALGQGPEFLTYFQNEAQLDKSGLPSDRFFAERPEGSVSTLKIQRTQQEDSAVYLCASSGTSALATEQFFGPGTRLTVL.